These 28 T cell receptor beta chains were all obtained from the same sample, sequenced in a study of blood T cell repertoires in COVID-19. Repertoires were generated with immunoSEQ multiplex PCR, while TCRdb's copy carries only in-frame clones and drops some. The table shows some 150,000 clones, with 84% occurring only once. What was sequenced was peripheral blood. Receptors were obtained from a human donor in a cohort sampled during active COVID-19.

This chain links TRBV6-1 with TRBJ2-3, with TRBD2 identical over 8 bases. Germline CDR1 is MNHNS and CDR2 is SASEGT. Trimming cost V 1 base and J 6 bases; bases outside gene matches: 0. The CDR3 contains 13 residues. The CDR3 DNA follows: TGTGCCAGCAGTGAAGAGCGGGAGGATACGCAGTATTTT. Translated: CASSEEREDTQYF.

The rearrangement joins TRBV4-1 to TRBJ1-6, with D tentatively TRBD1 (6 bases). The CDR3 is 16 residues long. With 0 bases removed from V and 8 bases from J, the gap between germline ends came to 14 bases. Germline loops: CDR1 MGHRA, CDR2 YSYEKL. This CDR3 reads CASSQDKGQLHSPLHF. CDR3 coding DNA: TGCGCCAGCAGCCAAGACAAGGGACAACTCCATTCACCCCTCCACTTT.

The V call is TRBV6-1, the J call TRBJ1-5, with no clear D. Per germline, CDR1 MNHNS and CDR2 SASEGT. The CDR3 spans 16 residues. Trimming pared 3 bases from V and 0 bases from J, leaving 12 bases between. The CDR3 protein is CASSEVAVGSNQPQHF. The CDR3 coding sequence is TGTGCCAGCAGTGAGGTAGCCGTAGGTAGCAATCAGCCCCAGCATTTT.

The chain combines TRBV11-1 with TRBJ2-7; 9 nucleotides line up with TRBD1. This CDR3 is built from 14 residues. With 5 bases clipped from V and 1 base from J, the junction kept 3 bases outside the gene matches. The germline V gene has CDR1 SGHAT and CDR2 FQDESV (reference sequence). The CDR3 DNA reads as TGTGCCAGCAGCCAAGGGACAGGGTCCTACGAGCAGTACTTC. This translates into CASSQGTGSYEQYF.

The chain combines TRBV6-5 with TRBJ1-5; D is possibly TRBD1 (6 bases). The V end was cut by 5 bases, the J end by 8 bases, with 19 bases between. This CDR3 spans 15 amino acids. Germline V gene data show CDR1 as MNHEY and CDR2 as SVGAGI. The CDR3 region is CASSRQTGPGEPQHF. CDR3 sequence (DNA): TGTGCCAGCAGTCGCCAAACAGGGCCGGGTGAGCCCCAGCATTTT.

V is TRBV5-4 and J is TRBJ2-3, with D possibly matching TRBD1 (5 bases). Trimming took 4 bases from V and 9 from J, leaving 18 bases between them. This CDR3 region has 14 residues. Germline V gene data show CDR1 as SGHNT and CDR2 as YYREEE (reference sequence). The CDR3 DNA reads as TGTGCCAGCAGCCCAGACAGACAGAGTGGGACGCAGTATTTT. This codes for CASSPDRQSGTQYF.

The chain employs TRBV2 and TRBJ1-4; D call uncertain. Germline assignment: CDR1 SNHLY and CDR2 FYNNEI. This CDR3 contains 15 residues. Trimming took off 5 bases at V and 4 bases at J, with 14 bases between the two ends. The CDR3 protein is CASSFPGTGNEKLFF. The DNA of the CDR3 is TGTGCCAGCAGTTTCCCGGGAACGGGTAATGAAAAACTGTTTTTT.

This CDR3 is CASALSGGGQPQHF. DNA for the CDR3: TGTGCCTCCGCACTATCAGGGGGTGGTCAGCCCCAGCATTTT. The rearrangement links TRBV30 to TRBJ1-5; 7 nucleotides match TRBD1. V was clipped by 7 bases and J by 6 bases; unmatched bases: 12. The CDR3 length is 14 residues. CDR1 GTSNPN and CDR2 SVGIG come from the germline V gene (reference sequence). Full variable domain (missing parts from reference TRBV30 and TRBJ1-5): SQTIHQWPATLVQPVGSPLSLECTVEGTSNPNLYWYRQAAGRGLQLLFYSVGIGQISSEVPQNLSASRPQDRQFILSSKKLLLSDSGFYLCASALSGGGQPQHFGDGTRLSIL.

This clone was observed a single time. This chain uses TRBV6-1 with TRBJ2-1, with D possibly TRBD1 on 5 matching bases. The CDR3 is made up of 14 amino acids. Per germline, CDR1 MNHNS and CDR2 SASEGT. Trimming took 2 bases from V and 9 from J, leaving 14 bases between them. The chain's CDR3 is CASSEIGVGAEQFF. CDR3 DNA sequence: TGTGCCAGCAGTGAAATTGGGGTTGGGGCTGAGCAGTTCTTC.

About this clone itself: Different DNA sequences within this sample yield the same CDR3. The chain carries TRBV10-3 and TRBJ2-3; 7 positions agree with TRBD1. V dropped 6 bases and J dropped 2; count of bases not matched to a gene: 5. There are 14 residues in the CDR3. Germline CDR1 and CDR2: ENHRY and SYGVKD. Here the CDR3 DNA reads TGTGCCATCAGCCCCGGACAGGACACAGATACGCAGTATTTT. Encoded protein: CAISPGQDTDTQYF.

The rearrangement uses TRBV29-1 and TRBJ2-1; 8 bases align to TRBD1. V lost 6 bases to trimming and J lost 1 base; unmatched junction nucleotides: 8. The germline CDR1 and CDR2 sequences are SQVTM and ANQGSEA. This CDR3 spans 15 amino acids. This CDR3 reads CSVVGQGESYNEQFF. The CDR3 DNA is TGCAGCGTGGTAGGACAGGGAGAATCCTACAATGAGCAGTTCTTC.

The chain's CDR3 is CASRPTSGRAYEQYV. The CDR3 DNA reads as TGCGCCAGCAGGCCTACTAGCGGGAGGGCCTACGAGCAGTACGTC. The chain links TRBV5-1 to TRBJ2-7; 13 nucleotides line up with TRBD2. J gave up 2 bases and V 5 bases, and 4 bases lay outside the gene matches. The CDR3 extends over 15 amino acids. Germline CDR1 is SGHRS and CDR2 is YFSETQ.

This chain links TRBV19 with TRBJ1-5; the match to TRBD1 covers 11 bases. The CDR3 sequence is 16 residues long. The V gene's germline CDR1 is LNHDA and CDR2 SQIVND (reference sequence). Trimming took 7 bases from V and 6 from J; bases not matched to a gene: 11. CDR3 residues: CASTPGTGGQGQPQHF. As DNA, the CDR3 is TGTGCCAGTACCCCCGGGACAGGGGGTCAGGGTCAGCCCCAGCATTTT.

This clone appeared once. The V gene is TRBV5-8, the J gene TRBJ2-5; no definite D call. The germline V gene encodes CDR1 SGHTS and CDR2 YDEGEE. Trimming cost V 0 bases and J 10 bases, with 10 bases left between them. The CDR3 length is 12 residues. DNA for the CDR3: TGTGCCAGCAGCTTGGGACACGCGAGCCAGTACTTC. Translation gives CASSLGHASQYF.

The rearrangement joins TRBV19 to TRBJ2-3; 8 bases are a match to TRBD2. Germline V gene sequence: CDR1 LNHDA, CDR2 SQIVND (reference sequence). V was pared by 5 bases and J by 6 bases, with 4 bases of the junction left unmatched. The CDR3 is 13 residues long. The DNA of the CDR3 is TGTGCCAGTAGTCGGGCTAGCGGGGATACGCAGTATTTT. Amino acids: CASSRASGDTQYF.

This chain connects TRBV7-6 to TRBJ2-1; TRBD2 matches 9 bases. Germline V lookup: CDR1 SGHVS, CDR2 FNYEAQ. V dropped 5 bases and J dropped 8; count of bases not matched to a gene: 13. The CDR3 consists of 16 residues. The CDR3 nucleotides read TGTGCCAGCAGCCCAAAGGCCCAGCGGGAGGAAGATGAGCAGTTCTTC. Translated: CASSPKAQREEDEQFF.

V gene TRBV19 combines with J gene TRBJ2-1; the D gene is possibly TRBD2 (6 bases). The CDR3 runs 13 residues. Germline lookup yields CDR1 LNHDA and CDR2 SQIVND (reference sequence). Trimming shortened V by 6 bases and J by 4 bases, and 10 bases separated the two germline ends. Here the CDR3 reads CASSDGSYNEQFF. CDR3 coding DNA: TGTGCCAGTAGCGACGGGAGTTACAATGAGCAGTTCTTC.

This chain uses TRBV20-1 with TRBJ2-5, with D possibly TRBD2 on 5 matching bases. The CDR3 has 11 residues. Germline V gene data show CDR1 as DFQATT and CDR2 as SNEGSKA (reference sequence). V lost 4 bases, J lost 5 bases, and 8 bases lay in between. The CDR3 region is CSAKRGETQYF. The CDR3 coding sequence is TGCAGTGCTAAGAGAGGGGAGACCCAGTACTTC.

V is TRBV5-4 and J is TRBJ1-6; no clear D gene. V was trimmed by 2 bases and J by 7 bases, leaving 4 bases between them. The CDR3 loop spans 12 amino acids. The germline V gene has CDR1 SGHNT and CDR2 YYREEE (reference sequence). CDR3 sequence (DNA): TGTGCCAGCAGCTTTGGCAATTCACCCCTCCACTTT. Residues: CASSFGNSPLHF.

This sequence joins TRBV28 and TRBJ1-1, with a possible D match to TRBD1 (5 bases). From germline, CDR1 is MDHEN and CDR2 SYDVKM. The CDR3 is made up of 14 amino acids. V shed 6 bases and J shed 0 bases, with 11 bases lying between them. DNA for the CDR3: TGTGCCAGCAGCCCCACAGGAATGAACACTGAAGCTTTCTTT. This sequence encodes CASSPTGMNTEAFF.

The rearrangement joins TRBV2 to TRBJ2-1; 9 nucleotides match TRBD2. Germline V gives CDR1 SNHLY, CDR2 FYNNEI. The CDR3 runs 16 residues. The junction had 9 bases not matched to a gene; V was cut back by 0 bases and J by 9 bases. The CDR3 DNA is TGTGCCAGCAGTGAAGCGAGGGCGGGGGGGCGAAGTGAGCAGTTCTTC. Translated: CASSEARAGGRSEQFF.

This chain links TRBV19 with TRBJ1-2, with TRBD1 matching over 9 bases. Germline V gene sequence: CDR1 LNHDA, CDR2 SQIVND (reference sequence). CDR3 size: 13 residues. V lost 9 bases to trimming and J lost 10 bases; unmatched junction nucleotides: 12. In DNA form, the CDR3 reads TGTGCCAGCGGGCCGGGACAGGGTTCTGACTACACCTTC. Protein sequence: CASGPGQGSDYTF.

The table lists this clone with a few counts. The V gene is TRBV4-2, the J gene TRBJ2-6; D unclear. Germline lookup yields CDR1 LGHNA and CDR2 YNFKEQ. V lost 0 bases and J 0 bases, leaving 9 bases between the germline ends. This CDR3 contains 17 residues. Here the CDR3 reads CASSQEVALSGANVLTF. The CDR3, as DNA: TGTGCCAGCAGCCAAGAAGTTGCGCTCTCTGGGGCCAACGTCCTGACTTTC.

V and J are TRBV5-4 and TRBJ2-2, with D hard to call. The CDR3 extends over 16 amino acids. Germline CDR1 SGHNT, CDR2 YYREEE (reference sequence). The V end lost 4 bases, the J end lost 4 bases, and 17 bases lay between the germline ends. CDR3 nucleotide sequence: TGTGCCAGCAGCCCAAGATCCAAGAGGAGCACCGGGGAGCTGTTTTTT. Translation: CASSPRSKRSTGELFF.

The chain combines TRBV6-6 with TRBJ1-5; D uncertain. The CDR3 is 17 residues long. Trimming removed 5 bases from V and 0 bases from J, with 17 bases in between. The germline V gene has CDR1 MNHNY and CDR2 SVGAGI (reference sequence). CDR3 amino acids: CASSPQPSGYSNQPQHF. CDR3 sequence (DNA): TGTGCCAGCAGTCCCCAACCCTCGGGGTATAGCAATCAGCCCCAGCATTTT.

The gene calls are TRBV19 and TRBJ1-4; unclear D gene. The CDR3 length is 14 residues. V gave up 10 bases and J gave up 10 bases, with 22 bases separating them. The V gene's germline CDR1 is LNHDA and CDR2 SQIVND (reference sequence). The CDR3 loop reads CATNDGVWAGKLFF. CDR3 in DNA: TGTGCCACCAACGACGGAGTTTGGGCGGGAAAACTGTTTTTT.

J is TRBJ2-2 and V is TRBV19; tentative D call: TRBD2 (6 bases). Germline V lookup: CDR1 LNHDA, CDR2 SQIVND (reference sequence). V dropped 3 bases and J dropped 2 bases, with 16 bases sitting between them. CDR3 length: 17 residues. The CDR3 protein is CASSISRGGGNTGELFF. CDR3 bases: TGTGCCAGTAGTATCTCGCGGGGTGGGGGTAACACCGGGGAGCTGTTTTTT.

The CDR3 here is CASSAGGVASNTGELFF. For the CDR3, the DNA is TGTGCCAGCAGCGCGGGAGGGGTGGCCTCCAACACCGGGGAGCTGTTTTTT. The V and J genes are TRBV9 and TRBJ2-2, with 8 nucleotides matching TRBD2. With 3 bases clipped from V and 2 bases from J, the junction kept 9 bases outside the gene matches. Germline loops: CDR1 SGDLS, CDR2 YYNGEE. The CDR3 consists of 17 residues.